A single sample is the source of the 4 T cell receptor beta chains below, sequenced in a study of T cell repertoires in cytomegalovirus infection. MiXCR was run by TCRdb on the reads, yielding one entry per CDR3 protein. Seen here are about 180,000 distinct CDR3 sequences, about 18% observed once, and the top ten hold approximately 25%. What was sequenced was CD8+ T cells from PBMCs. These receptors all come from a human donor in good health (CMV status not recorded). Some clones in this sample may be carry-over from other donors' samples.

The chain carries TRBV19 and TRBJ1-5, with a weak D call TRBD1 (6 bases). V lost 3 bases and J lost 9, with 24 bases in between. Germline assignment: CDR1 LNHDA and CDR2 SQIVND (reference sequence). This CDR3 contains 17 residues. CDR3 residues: CASSISRGAQDPSPQHF. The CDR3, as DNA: TGTGCCAGTAGTATCTCCCGGGGGGCCCAAGATCCATCGCCCCAGCATTTT.

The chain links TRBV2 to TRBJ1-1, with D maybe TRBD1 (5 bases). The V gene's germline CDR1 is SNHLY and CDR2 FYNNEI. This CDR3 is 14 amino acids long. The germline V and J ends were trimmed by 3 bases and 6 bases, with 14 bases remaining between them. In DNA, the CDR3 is TGTGCCAGCAGTGAGGGACCCACAAGCGCTGAAGCTTTCTTT. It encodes CASSEGPTSAEAFF. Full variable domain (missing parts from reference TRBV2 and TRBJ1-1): EPEVTQTPSHQVTQMGQEVILRCVPISNHLYFYWYRQILGQKVEFLVSFYNNEISEKSEIFDDQFSVERPDGSNFTLKIRSTKLEDSAMYFCASSEGPTSAEAFFGQGTRLTVV.

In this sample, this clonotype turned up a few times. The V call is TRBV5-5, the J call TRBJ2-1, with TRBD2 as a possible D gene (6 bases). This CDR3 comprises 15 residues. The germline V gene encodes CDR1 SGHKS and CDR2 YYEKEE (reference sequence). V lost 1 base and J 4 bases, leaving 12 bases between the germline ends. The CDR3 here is CASSLWQGGYNEQFF. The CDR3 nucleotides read TGTGCCAGCAGCTTGTGGCAGGGAGGATACAATGAGCAGTTCTTC.

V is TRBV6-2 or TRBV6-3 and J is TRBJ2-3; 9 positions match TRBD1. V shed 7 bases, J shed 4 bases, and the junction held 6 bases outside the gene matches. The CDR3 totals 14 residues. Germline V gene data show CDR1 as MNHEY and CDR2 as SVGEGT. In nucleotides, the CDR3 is TGTGCCAGCAAACGGGACAGGGACCCAGATACGCAGTATTTT. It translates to CASKRDRDPDTQYF.